This paragraph covers one T cell receptor (beta chain) sequence. The antigen this receptor binds is unknown. The sample holds no much larger clone one base away, and base qualities are not on file. The record originates from a study of control samples from healthy donors and cancer patients (dated by TCRdb to the early 2020s). Libraries were made using the immunoSEQ multiplex PCR assay. TCRdb provides this immuneACCESS table in a form limited to in-frame rearrangements. Some clones are lacking; in checked studies, under half of them reflect an unresolved V gene, and why the rest are absent is not known. The sample profile shows 90,000 to 95,000 clones; 85% of them were found once. The ten largest clones capture roughly 19% of the sample. The germline V gene yields SGHDT for CDR1 and YYEEEE for CDR2. Trimming takes 3 bases from V and 7 bases from J, and the germline ends sit 13 bases apart. Counted from cysteine to phenylalanine, this CDR3 has 13 amino acids. Of the read, only the CDR3 DNA is kept; its 39 bases are in frame from base 1.

Source material: blood. The sequence joins TRBV5-6 to TRBJ1-2; the D gene identity is not certain. The sequence was collected from a young man in good health. The CDR3 corresponds to CASSSSDIGGYTF. The bases read TGTGCCAGCAGCTCAAGTGATATAGGTGGCTACACCTTC.